These T cell receptor beta chains were read from a single sample in a study of T-cell memory formation after mild COVID-19. TCRdb independently ran MiXCR on the 5' RACE reads; one entry per CDR3 protein. The repertoire has around 310,000 distinct CDR3 sequences, roughly 15% of them found once; the top ten carry under 25%. The sequenced sample consisted of PBMCs or a T cell subset sorted from them (not recorded which). The receptor source for this set is a man younger than 35 who had mild COVID-19 (a few samples of this study predate the infection). Cell type and time point are not known. The CDR3 runs from the conserved cysteine through the conserved F or W. The D gene is left open where the match is weak. Only part of the rows carry a size: once, few, many, or a class if the clone is expanded.

-	few	TRBJ2-1	TRBV6-5	TGTGCCAGCAAGGAGCGCTCAAGCCCCATGAGCTCCTACAATGAGCAGTTCTTC	CASKERSSPMSSYNEQFF
TRBD2	-	TRBJ2-1	TRBV5-1	TGCGCCAGCAGCTTGACTAGCGGCAGCTCCTACAATGAGCAGTTCTTC	CASSLTSGSSYNEQFF
TRBD2	few	TRBJ2-5	TRBV7-9	TGTGCCAGCAGCTCGTTGAGCGGGGTCGAGACCCAGTACTTC	CASSSLSGVETQYF
-	-	TRBJ1-2	TRBV6-2/TRBV6-3	TGTGCCAGCAGTTACTCGATGCGTGACAGGACTCCTAACTATGGCTACACCTTC	CASSYSMRDRTPNYGYTF
TRBD2	-	TRBJ2-1	TRBV20-1	TGCAGTGCTAGTCGGGGGGGCATACCTTACAATGAGCAGTTCTTC	CSASRGGIPYNEQFF
-	few	TRBJ1-2	TRBV5-6	TGTGCCAGCAGCCCAACAGGGCGTCGCTATGGCTACACCTTC	CASSPTGRRYGYTF
TRBD2	many	TRBJ2-3	TRBV6-5	TGTGCCAGCAGCAATACGGCTAGCGGGGCTACGCAGTATTTT	CASSNTASGATQYF
-	-	TRBJ2-3	TRBV6-2/TRBV6-3	TGTGCCAGCAGTTACCAGCAGAGGGATACGCAGTATTTT	CASSYQQRDTQYF
TRBD2	-	TRBJ2-1	TRBV29-1	TGCAGCGTTGAAGGTGTGCGGGGGGTTCCTCGGAATGAGCAGTTCTTC	CSVEGVRGVPRNEQFF
-	-	TRBJ1-2	TRBV12-3/TRBV12-4	TGTGCCAGCATCCTCTATGGCTACACCTTC	CASILYGYTF
TRBD2	-	TRBJ2-1	TRBV7-3	TGTGCCAGCAGCCCAGCGATCGGGGGGGCCGACAATGAGCAGTTCTTC	CASSPAIGGADNEQFF
TRBD2	-	TRBJ2-3	TRBV9	TGTGCCAGCAGCGCACCTCTGCTAGCGGGGGAACCAGATACGCAGTATTTT	CASSAPLLAGEPDTQYF
-	many	TRBJ2-3	TRBV5-6	TGTGCCAGCAGCTTACCGGGGGGCAGGGTAGATACGCAGTATTTT	CASSLPGGRVDTQYF
-	-	TRBJ2-2	TRBV9	TGTGCCAGCAGCGCAAGGGGGGATCGCGGCGCCGGGGAGCTGTTTTTT	CASSARGDRGAGELFF
TRBD2	many	TRBJ2-1	TRBV5-1	TGCGCCAGCAGCTTGGCCCCTAGCGGGGGGGTCTACAATGAGCAGTTCTTC	CASSLAPSGGVYNEQFF
-	-	TRBJ1-2	TRBV13	TGTGCCAGCAGCTTGAGGACAGTTTTTGGCTACACCTTC	CASSLRTVFGYTF
TRBD1	few	TRBJ1-2	TRBV13	TGTGCCAGCAGCTTAGTGCAACAGGGGTTTGGCTACACCTTC	CASSLVQQGFGYTF
-	-	TRBJ1-1	TRBV4-1	TGCGCCAGCAGCCAAGATACTGGACCTAGGAACACTGAAGCTTTCTTT	CASSQDTGPRNTEAFF
-	few	TRBJ2-1	TRBV7-9	TGTGCCAGCAGCTTAGCGAGGGTGATTGAGCAGTTCTTC	CASSLARVIEQFF
TRBD2	many	TRBJ2-1	TRBV6-5	TGTGCCAGCAGTACTGTAGCGGGGGGGCTGTACAATGAGCAGTTCTTC	CASSTVAGGLYNEQFF
-	few	TRBJ1-1	TRBV28	TGTGCCAGCACCAGGCCTAGGAACACTGAAGCTTTCTTT	CASTRPRNTEAFF
-	few	TRBJ1-6	TRBV7-8	TGTGCCAGCAGCCCCTCGGCCGTGTGGAATTCACCCCTCCACTTT	CASSPSAVWNSPLHF
-	-	TRBJ1-4	TRBV7-9	TGTGCCAGCAGCTCATACGACGGGGAAAAACTGTTTTTT	CASSSYDGEKLFF
TRBD1	-	TRBJ2-7	TRBV12-3/TRBV12-4	TGTGCCAGCAGTTTTGGACAGGGGGACGAGCAGTACTTC	CASSFGQGDEQYF
-	few	TRBJ2-2	TRBV4-3	TGCGCCAGCAGAGGTGGGGCGGGGACCGGGGAGCTGTTTTTT	CASRGGAGTGELFF
-	few	TRBJ2-3	TRBV9	TGTGCCAGCAGTGAAAGCACAGATACGCAGTATTTT	CASSESTDTQYF
-	few	TRBJ2-3	TRBV5-1	TGCGCCAGCGCCGGGACGACAGATACGCAGTATTTT	CASAGTTDTQYF
-	few	TRBJ1-1	TRBV9	TGTGCCAGCAGCGTAGTACCAGGGTCGGAAGCTTTCTTT	CASSVVPGSEAFF
TRBD2	many	TRBJ2-3	TRBV20-1	TGCAGTGCTGCGGGAGGGGGGGGCGTTGTAACAGATACGCAGTATTTT	CSAAGGGGVVTDTQYF
-	-	TRBJ1-2	TRBV4-3	TGCGCCAGCAGCCAAGATAGAAGCCGAGGTTACTATGGCTACACCTTC	CASSQDRSRGYYGYTF
-	many	TRBJ1-2	TRBV7-9	TGTGCCAGCAGCTTAGAAGTAAGAGGCTACACCTTC	CASSLEVRGYTF
-	-	TRBJ2-5	TRBV9	TGTGCCAGCAGCGTGAGAGAGACCCAGTACTTC	CASSVRETQYF
-	-	TRBJ2-6	TRBV5-1	TGCGCCAGCAGCGAGGGTGGTGGGGCCAACGTCCTGACTTTC	CASSEGGGANVLTF
-	-	TRBJ2-3	TRBV12-3/TRBV12-4	TGTGCCAGCAGTCCGCAGGCGAATAAAGATACGCAGTATTTT	CASSPQANKDTQYF
-	few	TRBJ1-4	TRBV15	TGTGCCACCAGCAGAGATCGTATAGGATCCGGTGCTAATGAAAAACTGTTTTTT	CATSRDRIGSGANEKLFF
-	-	TRBJ2-2	TRBV10-3	TGTGCCATCAGTGAGACGGGACACATCACCGGGGAGCTGTTTTTT	CAISETGHITGELFF
TRBD2	-	TRBJ2-3	TRBV5-1	TGCGCCAGCAGCCTGTCGGGGACTACCAACACAGATACGCAGTATTTT	CASSLSGTTNTDTQYF
-	few	TRBJ2-1	TRBV12-3/TRBV12-4	TGTGCCAGCAGGACAGGTAGCGTCAATGAGCAGTTCTTC	CASRTGSVNEQFF
TRBD2	few	TRBJ2-7	TRBV7-6	TGTGCCAGCAGCTTAGAAGGCGGGACTATGACCTCCTACGAGCAGTACTTC	CASSLEGGTMTSYEQYF
TRBD1	few	TRBJ1-4	TRBV7-2	TGTGCCAGCAGCTTAAGCGGGACAGACAATGAAAAACTGTTTTTT	CASSLSGTDNEKLFF